There are many counts of the clone carrying this T cell receptor beta chain. Its target is unknown. RNA transcripts were the source from which TCR beta CDR3 regions were amplified. A first-round RT-PCR used HTBI primers, followed by a second-round multiplex PCR. TCRdb redid the calling of the multiplex PCR reads with MiXCR, one entry per CDR3 protein. The sample consists of a few hundred thousand distinct CDR3 sequences, about 16% of them appearing once. This specimen comes from a study of Graves' ophthalmopathy and Graves' hyperthyroidism. Whole-study findings and limits: The authors also found most expanded thyroid clonotypes above 0.001 frequency in blood.

Patients newly diagnosed with hyperthyroidism, under 2 months' duration, were aged 18 to 65, the study reports. The CDR3 has 14 residues. Germline CDR1 and CDR2: SGHRS and YFSETQ. V was cut by 1 base and J by 4 bases, with 12 bases left in between. The TCR was taken from a woman under 30 with stable Graves' hyperthyroidism. Input material: peripheral blood. The chain has TRBV5-1 and TRBJ2-7; D assignment may be TRBD1 or TRBD2 (7 bases each). The CDR3 DNA follows: TGCGCCAGCAGCTTGCAGGGGGACTATTACGAGCAGTACTTC. Translation: CASSLQGDYYEQYF. Full variable domain (missing parts from reference TRBV5-1 and TRBJ2-7): KAGVTQTPRYLIKTRGQQVTLSCSPISGHRSVSWYQQTPGQGLQFLFEYFSETQRNKGNFPGRFSGRQFSNSRSEMNVSTLELGDSALYLCASSLQGDYYEQYFGPGTRLTVT.